The clone carrying this TCR beta chain was counted ten times or more. As yet, its antigen is unknown. The data derive from a study of metastatic and nonmetastatic thyroid tumors. Study-level background: The study looked at repertoires side by side in blood and in tumor or nodule tissue from malignant and benign thyroid patients.

TCRdb reprocessed the PCR reads via MiXCR. Altogether approximately 82,000 clones are present, around 12% being singletons, with the ten largest covering over 7%. Overall study findings and caveats: Malignant thyroid tumors reportedly had TCR beta diversity that was significantly higher than in benign nodules, in blood and tumor.

Trimming removed 2 bases at V and 7 bases at J, with 14 bases between. The CDR3 is 13 amino acids. CDR1 is DFQATT and CDR2 is SNEGSKA in the germline V gene (reference sequence). Treatment of any kind had been given to no patient before thyroid surgery. The chain employs TRBV20-1 and TRBJ1-2, with a tentative D call TRBD1 (5 bases). The sample comprised tumor tissue. The clonotype originates from a female donor with papillary thyroid cancer or a benign thyroid nodule (not recorded which). Some clones in this sample may be carry-over from other donors' samples. The CDR3 bases are TGCAGTGCTAGAAGCGGGGGGGAGCGTGGCTACACCTTC. Translating it yields CSARSGGERGYTF.